This record concerns one T cell receptor beta chain sequence. The antigen remains unidentified. The CDR3 runs to 15 residues. Per the germline V gene, CDR1 is PRHDT and CDR2 is FYEKMQ (reference sequence). After removal of 6 bases from V and 0 bases from J, the junction contained 5 bases not matched to a gene. The data originate from a study of T cell repertoires in cytomegalovirus infection. Study-wide context: Peptides in the study included HLA-C-restricted and HLA-B-restricted CMV epitopes. Both a matching HLA type and CMV infection were indicated by public TCR beta signatures.

TCRdb redid the calling of the reads with MiXCR, one entry per CDR3 protein. Of about 830,000 distinct CDR3 sequences in the sample, 30% to 35% were seen once. Study-wide results and caveats: CMV-specific TCR beta clonotypes restricted by HLA-C dominated the ex vivo response.

The sample was cultured CD8+ T cells from PBMCs, taken from culture after CMV antigen stimulation. The chain recombines TRBV13 with TRBJ2-3, with 8 bases fitting TRBD2. The origin of this receptor is a human donor in good health (CMV status not recorded). Some clones in this sample may be carry-over from other donors' samples. The CDR3 region is CASSNGRGSTDTQYF. For the CDR3, the DNA is TGTGCCAGCAGTAACGGGAGGGGGAGCACAGATACGCAGTATTTT.